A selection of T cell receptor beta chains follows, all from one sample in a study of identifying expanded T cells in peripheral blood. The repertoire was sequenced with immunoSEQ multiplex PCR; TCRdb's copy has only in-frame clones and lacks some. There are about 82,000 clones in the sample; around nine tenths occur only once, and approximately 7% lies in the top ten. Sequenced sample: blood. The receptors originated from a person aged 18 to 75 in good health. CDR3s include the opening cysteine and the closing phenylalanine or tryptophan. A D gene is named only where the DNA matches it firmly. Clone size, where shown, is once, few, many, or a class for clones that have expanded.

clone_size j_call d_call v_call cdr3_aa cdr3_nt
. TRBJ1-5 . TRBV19 CASSIMTGIVNQPQHF TGTGCCAGTAGTATAATGACAGGAATAGTCAATCAGCCCCAGCATTTT
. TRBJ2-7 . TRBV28 CASSSGDSYEQYF TGTGCCAGCAGTTCCGGGGACTCCTACGAGCAGTACTTC
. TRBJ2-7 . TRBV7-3 CASSPSLANEQYF TGTGCCAGCAGCCCATCGTTGGCGAACGAGCAGTACTTC
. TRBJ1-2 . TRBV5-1 CASSPQGNFYGYTF TGCGCCAGCAGCCCTCAAGGGAATTTCTATGGCTACACCTTC
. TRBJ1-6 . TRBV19 CASSTDPGQGTPLHF TGTGCCAGTAGTACTGACCCAGGACAAGGGACCCCCCTCCACTTT
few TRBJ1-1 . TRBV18 CASSPYLEGNTEAFF TGTGCCAGCTCACCATATCTCGAAGGGAACACTGAAGCTTTCTTT
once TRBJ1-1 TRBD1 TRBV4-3 CASSQEGRGPEQRNTEAFF TGCGCCAGCAGCCAAGAAGGGAGGGGGCCCGAACAACGGAACACTGAAGCTTTCTTT
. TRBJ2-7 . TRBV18 CASSPTMVQSYEQYF TGTGCCAGCTCACCAACCATGGTACAGTCCTACGAGCAGTACTTC
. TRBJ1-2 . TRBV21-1 CAPKPPDRDYGYTF TGTGCCCCAAAGCCTCCGGACAGGGACTATGGCTACACCTTC
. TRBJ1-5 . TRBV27 CASGGTLGQPQHF TGTGCCAGCGGGGGGACCCTGGGACAGCCCCAGCATTTT
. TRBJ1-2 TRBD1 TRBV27 CASRFGTGKDYTF TGTGCCAGCAGATTTGGGACAGGAAAAGACTACACCTTC
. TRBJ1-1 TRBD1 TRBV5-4 CASSPGTGSPEAFF TGTGCCAGCAGCCCCGGGACAGGGTCCCCTGAAGCTTTCTTT
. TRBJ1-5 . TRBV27 CASSFRDQPQHF TGTGCCAGCAGTTTTCGGGATCAGCCCCAGCATTTT
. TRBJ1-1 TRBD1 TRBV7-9 CASSSRRAGGTEAFF TGTGCCAGCAGCTCCCGGCGGGCAGGGGGAACTGAAGCTTTCTTT
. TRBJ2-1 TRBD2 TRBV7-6 CASSQTSGRINEQFF TGTGCCAGCAGCCAGACTAGCGGGAGAATTAATGAGCAGTTCTTC
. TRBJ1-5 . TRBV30 CAWSLGQPSSPQHF TGTGCCTGGAGTCTCGGACAGCCTTCCTCTCCCCAGCATTTT
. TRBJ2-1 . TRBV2 CASARDGSSYNEQFF TGTGCCAGCGCCCGGGACGGCAGCTCCTACAATGAGCAGTTCTTC
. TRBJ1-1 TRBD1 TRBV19 CASIRGRTEAFF TGTGCCAGTATAAGGGGGCGGACTGAAGCTTTCTTT
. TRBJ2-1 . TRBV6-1 CASSEAYEQFF TGTGCCAGCAGTGAAGCGTACGAGCAGTTCTTC
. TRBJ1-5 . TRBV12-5 CASGFLGGQPQHF TGTGCTAGTGGTTTTCTTGGTGGACAGCCCCAGCATTTT
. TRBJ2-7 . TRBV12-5 CASGLGQGPYEQYF TGTGCTAGTGGTTTGGGGCAGGGACCCTACGAGCAGTACTTC
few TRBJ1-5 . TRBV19 CASQQGNQPQHF TGTGCCAGCCAACAGGGAAATCAGCCCCAGCATTTT
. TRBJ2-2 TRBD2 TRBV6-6 CASTRGSGGISGELFF TGTGCCAGCACCCGGGGTAGCGGGGGGATTTCCGGGGAGCTGTTTTTT
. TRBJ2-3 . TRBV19 CASSIVNRGPDTQYF TGTGCCAGTAGTATAGTGAATCGTGGGCCAGATACGCAGTATTTT
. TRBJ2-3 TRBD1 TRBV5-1 CASSLQGAELDTQYF TGCGCCAGCAGCTTACAGGGGGCCGAACTAGATACGCAGTATTTT
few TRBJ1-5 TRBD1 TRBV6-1 CASTPGTGNNQPQHF TGTGCCAGCACCCCCGGGACAGGCAACAATCAGCCCCAGCATTTT
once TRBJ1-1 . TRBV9 CASSGVEGTEAFF TGTGCCAGCAGCGGGGTTGAGGGCACTGAAGCTTTCTTT
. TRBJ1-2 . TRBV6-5 CASSYSGLGYGYTF TGTGCCAGCAGTTACTCGGGGTTAGGCTATGGCTACACCTTC
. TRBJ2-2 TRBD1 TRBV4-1 CASSLQTGLTGELFF TGCGCCAGCAGCCTGCAGACAGGGCTCACCGGGGAGCTGTTTTTT
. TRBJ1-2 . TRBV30 CAWTPTGPRGRGYTF TGTGCCTGGACTCCCACCGGGCCTCGAGGGCGTGGCTACACCTTC
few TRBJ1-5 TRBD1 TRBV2 CASGKGQTNQPQHF TGTGCCAGCGGGAAGGGACAGACGAATCAGCCCCAGCATTTT
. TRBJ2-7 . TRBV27 CASSSLSNRIRYEQYF TGTGCCAGCAGTTCACTCAGTAACAGGATTCGCTACGAGCAGTACTTC
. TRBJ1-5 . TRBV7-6 CASSLGSGRGDQPQHF TGTGCCAGCAGCTTAGGGTCAGGCCGCGGGGATCAGCCCCAGCATTTT
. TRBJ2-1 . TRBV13 CASSQNRGGSYNEQFF TGTGCCAGCAGCCAAAACCGGGGCGGCTCCTACAATGAGCAGTTCTTC
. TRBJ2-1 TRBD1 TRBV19 CASRTTGGARNEQFF TGTGCCAGTAGAACGACAGGGGGCGCGAGGAATGAGCAGTTCTTC
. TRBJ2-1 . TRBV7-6 CASSLGPRDSYNEQFF TGTGCCAGCAGCTTAGGTCCTCGAGACTCCTACAATGAGCAGTTCTTC
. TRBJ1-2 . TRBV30 CAWVRGDSTYGYTF TGTGCCTGGGTACGGGGGGACTCGACCTATGGCTACACCTTC
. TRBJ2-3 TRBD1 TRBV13 CASSLNRGLGDTQYF TGTGCCAGCAGCTTAAACAGGGGGCTAGGGGATACGCAGTATTTT
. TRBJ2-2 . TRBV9 CASSGSRVRSTGELFF TGTGCCAGCAGCGGGTCCAGGGTGCGGAGCACCGGGGAGCTGTTTTTT
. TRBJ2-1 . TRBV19 CASSIDGSTYNEQFF TGTGCCAGTAGTATTGATGGCTCCACCTACAATGAGCAGTTCTTC
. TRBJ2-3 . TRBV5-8 CASSSDDNRHDTDTQYF TGTGCCAGCAGTTCCGACGACAATCGCCATGACACAGATACGCAGTATTTT
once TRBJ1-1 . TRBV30 CASGQHTEAFF TGTGCCTCTGGACAGCACACTGAAGCTTTCTTT
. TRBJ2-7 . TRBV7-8 CASSLAVRELSYEQYF TGTGCCAGCAGCTTAGCGGTACGGGAGTTATCCTACGAGCAGTACTTC
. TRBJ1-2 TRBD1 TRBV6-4 CASSDSQDRGSGYTF TGTGCCAGCAGTGACTCCCAGGACAGGGGAAGTGGCTACACCTTC
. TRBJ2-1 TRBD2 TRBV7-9 CASSLSSGSFVQFF TGTGCCAGCAGCTTGTCTAGCGGGAGCTTTGTGCAGTTCTTC
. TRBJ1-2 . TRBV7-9 CASSRSYGYTF TGTGCCAGCAGCCGCTCCTATGGCTACACCTTC
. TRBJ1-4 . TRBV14 CASSQGGGEKLFF TGTGCCAGCAGCCAAGGGGGCGGTGAAAAACTGTTTTTT